These 9 T cell receptor beta chains were all obtained from the same sample, sequenced in a study of beta chain features in type 1 diabetes. Study observations and caveats: Among patients with Type 1 diabetes, TCRB CDR3s were moderately but significantly shorter in every one of the four CD4+ subsets.

No cognate antigen is known for these TCRs. Since all of the isolated RNA was reverse transcribed, expressed TCRB transcripts were what got sequenced. The assay was immunoSEQ multiplex PCR, and TCRdb's table has in-frame clones only and misses some. The repertoire holds about 68,000 clones, with more than 45% as singletons. The sample consisted of central memory CD4+ T cells from blood. These receptors originate from a man under 40 with type 1 diabetes.

V and J are TRBV5-1 and TRBJ1-5, with a possible D match to TRBD1 (5 bases). V lost 1 base, J lost 5 bases, and 10 bases lay in between. This CDR3 is 14 amino acids long. Germline V lookup: CDR1 SGHRS, CDR2 YFSETQ. The CDR3 here is CASSLSGGDQPQHF. CDR3 DNA sequence: TGCGCCAGCAGCTTGTCGGGGGGGGATCAGCCCCAGCATTTT.

This clone was counted a few times. This sequence joins TRBV28 and TRBJ2-5, with 7 bases identical to TRBD1. Trimming cost V 5 bases and J 3 bases; bases outside gene matches: 6. CDR3 length: 14 residues. The germline CDR1 and CDR2 sequences are MDHEN and SYDVKM. CDR3 in amino acids: CASSPSDREETQYF. CDR3 nucleotides: TGTGCCAGCAGTCCCTCCGACAGGGAAGAGACCCAGTACTTC.

The CDR3 DNA sequence: TGTGCCAGTAGTAGTGGACTATCTGGGAACACCGGGGAGCTGTTTTTT. It yields the protein CASSSGLSGNTGELFF. The rearrangement links TRBV19 to TRBJ2-2, with D possibly TRBD2 on 6 matching bases. Trimming took off 4 bases at V and 1 base at J, with 13 bases between the two ends. CDR1 is LNHDA and CDR2 is SQIVND in the germline V gene (reference sequence). The CDR3 is made up of 16 amino acids.

This chain joins TRBV2 and TRBJ1-2, with D possibly TRBD1 on 5 matching bases. Trimming left V 3 bases short and J 4 bases short, with 12 bases between. The germline CDR1 and CDR2 sequences are SNHLY and FYNNEI. The CDR3 length is 14 residues. In DNA form, the CDR3 reads TGTGCCAGCAGTGACTGGCAGGGCGGCTATGGCTACACCTTC. Translated, it gives CASSDWQGGYGYTF.

Many counts were recorded for this clone. The chain recombines TRBV2 with TRBJ2-5; 7 positions match TRBD1. The germline V gene has CDR1 SNHLY and CDR2 FYNNEI. V shed 5 bases and J 1 base; nucleotides not matched to a gene: 4. This CDR3 contains 14 residues. This CDR3 is CASSRQGLQETQYF. The CDR3 coding sequence is TGTGCCAGCAGTAGACAGGGCCTCCAAGAGACCCAGTACTTC.

The chain is built from TRBV9 and TRBJ2-3; 13 bases line up with TRBD2. This CDR3 is 15 amino acids long. The V and J ends lost 3 bases and 6 bases, in that order; junction bases with no gene match: 4. Germline lookup yields CDR1 SGDLS and CDR2 YYNGEE. In DNA, the CDR3 is TGTGCCAGCAGCGCGGGACTAGCGGGATATGATACGCAGTATTTT. Amino acids: CASSAGLAGYDTQYF.

The chain recombines TRBV19 with TRBJ1-1; no firm D call. CDR1 is LNHDA and CDR2 is SQIVND in the germline V gene (reference sequence). The CDR3 runs 15 residues. Trimming left V 3 bases short and J 3 bases short, with 14 bases between. CDR3 coding DNA: TGTGCCAGTAGTATTTTTTCGGGATCTTACACTGAAGCTTTCTTT. It encodes CASSIFSGSYTEAFF.

This chain uses TRBV5-1 with TRBJ2-3; D may be TRBD1 (5 bases). The J call may not be correct, given that the DNA end is closer to TRBJ1-5. The CDR3 loop spans 14 amino acids. CDR1 and CDR2 from the germline V gene are SGHRS and YFSETQ. CDR3 region: CASSPGLDSDTQHF. The CDR3 nucleotides are TGCGCCAGCAGCCCGGGACTAGACTCAGATACGCAGCATTTT.

The chain links TRBV29-1 to TRBJ1-2, with TRBD1 as a possible D gene (5 bases). CDR1 and CDR2 from the germline V gene are SQVTM and ANQGSEA. V lost 4 bases and J lost 2, with 17 bases in between. This CDR3 spans 15 amino acids. This CDR3 reads CSVAGGGGSNYGYTF. The CDR3 nucleotides are TGCAGCGTTGCCGGGGGTGGCGGGTCCAACTATGGCTACACCTTC. The full variable domain, in which reference TRBV29-1 and TRBJ1-2 provide the parts outside the CDR3, is SAVISQKPSRDICQRGTSLTIQCQVDSQVTMMFWYRQQPGQSLTLIATANQGSEATYESGFVIDKFPISRPNLTFSTLTVSNMSPEDSSIYLCSVAGGGGSNYGYTFGSGTRLTVV.